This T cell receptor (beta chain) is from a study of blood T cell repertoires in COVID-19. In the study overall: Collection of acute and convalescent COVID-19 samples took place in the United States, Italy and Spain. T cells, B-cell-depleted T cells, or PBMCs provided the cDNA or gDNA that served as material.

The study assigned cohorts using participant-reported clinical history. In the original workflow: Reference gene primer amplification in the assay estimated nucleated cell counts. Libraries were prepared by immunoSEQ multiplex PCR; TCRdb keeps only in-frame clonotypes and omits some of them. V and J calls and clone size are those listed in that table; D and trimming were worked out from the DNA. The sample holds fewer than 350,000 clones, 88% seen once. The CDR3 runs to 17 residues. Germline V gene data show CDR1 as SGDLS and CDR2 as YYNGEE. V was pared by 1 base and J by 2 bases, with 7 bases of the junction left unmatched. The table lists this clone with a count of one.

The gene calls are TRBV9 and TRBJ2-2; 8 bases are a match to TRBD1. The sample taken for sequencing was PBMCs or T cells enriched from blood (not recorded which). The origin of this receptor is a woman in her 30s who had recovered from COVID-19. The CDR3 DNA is TGTGCCAGCAGCGTAAAGGGAGACAGGGGAAACACCGGGGAGCTGTTTTTT. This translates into CASSVKGDRGNTGELFF.